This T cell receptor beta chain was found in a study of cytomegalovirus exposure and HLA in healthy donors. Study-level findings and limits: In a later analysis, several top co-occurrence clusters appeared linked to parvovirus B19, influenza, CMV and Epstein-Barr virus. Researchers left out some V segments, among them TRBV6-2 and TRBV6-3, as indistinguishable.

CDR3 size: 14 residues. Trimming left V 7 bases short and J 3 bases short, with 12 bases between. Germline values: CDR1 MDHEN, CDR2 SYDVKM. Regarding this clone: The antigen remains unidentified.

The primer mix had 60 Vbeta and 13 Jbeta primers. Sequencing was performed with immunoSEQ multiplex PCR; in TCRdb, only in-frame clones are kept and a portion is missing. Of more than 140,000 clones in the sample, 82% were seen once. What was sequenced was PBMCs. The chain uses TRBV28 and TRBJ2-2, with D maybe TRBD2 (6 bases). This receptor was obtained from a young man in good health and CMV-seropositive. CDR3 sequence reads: CASISGLYTGELFF. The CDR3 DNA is TGTGCCAGCATCTCGGGACTTTACACCGGGGAGCTGTTTTTT.